This T cell receptor beta chain was retrieved from a study of neoadjuvant anti-PD-1 for oral cavity cancer. Across the whole study: Around day 43, patients without progression received a fourth nivolumab dose before surgery.

This table comes from immunoSEQ multiplex PCR, and its TCRdb copy is limited to in-frame clones, with some not included. The table records 11,000 to 15,000 clones, around 70% of them present only once. The CDR3 runs 15 residues. Trimming pared 4 bases from V and 3 bases from J, leaving 16 bases between. Germline CDR1 GTSNPN, CDR2 SVGIG (reference sequence). The sequenced sample was PBMCs, obtained before nivolumab (anti-PD-1) treatment. This TCR was recovered from a person aged 35 to 85 with oral cavity squamous cell carcinoma. V and J are TRBV30 and TRBJ2-1, with a weak D call TRBD1 (6 bases). Written as DNA, the CDR3 is TGTGCCTGGACCAGCTGGCAGGGGAGCTACAATGAGCAGTTCTTC. Its translation is CAWTSWQGSYNEQFF.